Listed below are T cell receptor beta chains from one sample, sequenced in a study of blood T cells in healthy people across ages. One entry per CDR3 protein, called by TCRdb with MiXCR from the 5' RACE reads. The sample gives 700,000 to 900,000 distinct CDR3 sequences, 53% of which show up once; 40% to 50% is in the top ten. The sequenced material came from blood. The receptor set was obtained from a man older than 75 in good health. CDR3s include the opening cysteine and the closing phenylalanine or tryptophan. A D gene is named only where the DNA matches it firmly. Part of the rows lack a size; the others show once, few, many or a class for expanded clones.

v_call	d_call	clone_size	j_call	cdr3_aa	cdr3_nt
TRBV6-5	.	few	TRBJ1-6	CASSYFGGDMGSPLHF	TGTGCCAGCAGTTACTTTGGTGGGGACATGGGTTCACCCCTCCACTTT
TRBV12-5	TRBD1	.	TRBJ2-5	CASGLDHSTGGYQETQYF	TGTGCTAGTGGTTTGGACCACTCGACAGGGGGGTACCAAGAGACCCAGTACTTC
TRBV21-1	.	few	TRBJ2-1	CASSKEADNEQFF	TGTGCCAGCAGCAAAGAGGCAGACAATGAGCAGTTCTTC
TRBV29-1	.	.	TRBJ1-1	CSVEDPITGGSEAFF	TGCAGCGTTGAAGACCCCATCACCGGGGGCAGTGAAGCTTTCTTT
TRBV27	TRBD2	.	TRBJ2-7	CASSLGWGGPYEQYF	TGTGCCAGCAGTTTGGGGTGGGGAGGGCCGTACGAGCAGTACTTC
TRBV20-1	.	once	TRBJ1-1	CSARVRVFRGTEAFF	TGCAGTGCTAGAGTCCGGGTATTTAGGGGGACTGAAGCTTTCTTT
TRBV5-1	TRBD2	.	TRBJ2-7	CASSLAGAGTSGPYEQYF	TGCGCCAGCAGCTTGGCAGGCGCCGGGACTAGCGGTCCCTACGAGCAGTACTTC
TRBV6-2/TRBV6-3	TRBD2	.	TRBJ2-3	CASSYSSSGRVTDTQYF	TGTGCCAGCAGTTACTCTTCTAGCGGGAGGGTCACAGATACGCAGTATTTT
TRBV9	TRBD2	.	TRBJ2-7	CASSSRTSGRNEQYF	TGTGCCAGCAGTTCCCGGACTAGCGGGAGGAATGAGCAGTACTTC
TRBV9	TRBD2	.	TRBJ2-3	CASSWEGNTDTQYF	TGTGCCAGCTCCTGGGAGGGAAACACAGATACGCAGTATTTT
TRBV5-6	.	.	TRBJ2-6	CASSSWRPGSGANVLTF	TGTGCCAGCAGCTCTTGGCGGCCCGGGTCTGGGGCCAACGTCCTGACTTTC
TRBV6-6	TRBD1	.	TRBJ1-2	CASGTGGAGYTF	TGTGCCAGTGGGACAGGGGGAGCTGGCTACACCTTC
TRBV3-1	TRBD1	.	TRBJ2-1	CASSQDEDRGYEQFF	TGTGCCAGCAGCCAGGACGAAGACAGGGGCTATGAGCAGTTCTTC
TRBV29-1	.	.	TRBJ2-1	CSVVGWRDDHNEQFF	TGCAGCGTTGTAGGTTGGAGGGACGACCACAATGAGCAGTTCTTC
TRBV5-1	TRBD2	.	TRBJ2-3	CASKGLANTDTQYF	TGCGCCAGCAAGGGACTAGCGAACACAGATACGCAGTATTTT
TRBV13	.	.	TRBJ1-2	CASSLRLISDYGYTF	TGTGCCAGCAGCTTAAGATTAATCAGCGACTATGGCTACACCTTC
TRBV5-1	.	.	TRBJ1-2	CASSLDTNYGYTF	TGCGCCAGCAGCTTGGACACTAACTATGGCTACACCTTC
TRBV15	.	once	TRBJ2-1	CATSSRRDAYNEQFF	TGTGCCACCAGCAGCCGCCGGGACGCTTACAATGAGCAGTTCTTC
TRBV6-2/TRBV6-3	TRBD2	few	TRBJ2-3	CASSYSAVAGGHRYAYF	TGTGCCAGCAGTTACTCAGCAGTAGCGGGAGGGCACAGATACGCGTATTTT
TRBV25-1	.	.	TRBJ2-4	CASSEPQGQAKNIQYF	TGTGCCAGCAGTGAACCCCAGGGGCAAGCCAAAAACATTCAGTACTTC
TRBV29-1	.	.	TRBJ2-7	CSATAADEQYF	TGCAGCGCCACAGCCGCCGACGAGCAGTACTTC
TRBV10-2	.	.	TRBJ2-3	CASSEQITDTQYF	TGCGCCAGCAGTGAGCAAATCACAGATACGCAGTATTTT
TRBV29-1	.	many	TRBJ2-5	CSVYSGEQYF	TGCAGCGTTTATAGTGGTGAGCAGTACTTC
TRBV21-1	.	.	TRBJ2-1	CAGSTGRDRGRTGYNEQFF	TGTGCCGGCAGCACTGGCCGGGACAGGGGGCGGACTGGCTACAATGAGCAGTTCTTC
TRBV7-9	TRBD2	.	TRBJ2-1	CASSRNRDYYNEQFF	TGTGCCAGCAGCCGGAACCGGGACTATTACAATGAGCAGTTCTTC
TRBV15	.	once	TRBJ1-2	CATSRGGPDHYGYTF	TGTGCCACCAGCAGAGGGGGGCCCGACCACTATGGCTACACCTTC
TRBV7-9	TRBD2	.	TRBJ2-1	CASSLGRETTPYNEQFF	TGTGCCAGCAGCCTGGGGCGGGAGACTACACCCTACAATGAGCAGTTCTTC
TRBV4-1	TRBD1	.	TRBJ1-6	CASSQDLNRGNSPLHF	TGCGCCAGCAGCCAAGATTTGAACAGGGGGAATTCACCCCTCCACTTT
TRBV5-1	.	.	TRBJ2-7	CASSPTLGSNYEQYF	TGCGCCAGCAGCCCAACCTTGGGCAGCAACTACGAGCAGTACTTC
TRBV29-1	TRBD1	few	TRBJ1-5	CSVGQGVGQPQHF	TGCAGCGTTGGTCAGGGGGTCGGGCAGCCCCAGCATTTT
TRBV7-9	.	.	TRBJ2-7	CASSRGIDEQYF	TGTGCCAGCAGCCGAGGGATCGACGAGCAGTACTTC
TRBV4-1	.	.	TRBJ2-4	CASSQVGAGLGNIQYF	TGCGCCAGCAGCCAAGTCGGTGCGGGATTAGGGAACATTCAGTACTTC
TRBV5-1	TRBD2	.	TRBJ2-5	CASSTGLEETQYF	TGCGCCAGCAGCACTGGACTAGAAGAGACCCAGTACTTC
TRBV7-3	.	.	TRBJ2-3	CASSSPQGGGGTDTQYF	TGTGCCAGCAGCTCCCCTCAGGGGGGAGGTGGAACAGATACGCAGTATTTT
TRBV12-3/TRBV12-4	TRBD2	few	TRBJ2-1	CASSGSGRYYNEQFF	TGTGCCAGCAGCGGGAGCGGGAGGTACTACAATGAGCAGTTCTTC
TRBV29-1	.	.	TRBJ1-3	CSVAAGAFSGNTIYF	TGCAGCGTTGCGGCAGGGGCTTTCTCTGGAAACACCATATATTTT
TRBV10-3	.	.	TRBJ1-6	CATGLSNSPLHF	TGTGCCACAGGCCTTTCTAATTCACCCCTCCACTTT
TRBV7-7	.	.	TRBJ2-5	CASSSRVAGAPSFRPDQETQYF	TGTGCTAGCAGCTCCAGGGTGGCAGGTGCCCCCTCTTTCCGGCCAGACCAAGAGACCCAGTACTTC
TRBV27	TRBD2	many	TRBJ2-3	CASSEGLAGLSDTQYF	TGTGCCAGCAGTGAGGGACTAGCGGGACTTTCAGATACGCAGTATTTT
TRBV7-2	.	few	TRBJ1-2	CASSFGGSTNYGYTF	TGTGCCAGCAGCTTTGGGGGATCGACTAACTATGGCTACACCTTC
TRBV7-9	.	.	TRBJ2-1	CATPSYNEQFF	TGTGCCACCCCCTCCTACAATGAGCAGTTCTTC